A single T cell receptor beta chain is shown here with its context. Its antigen is undetermined. In TCRdb, the 5' RACE reads were re-called with MiXCR into one record per CDR3 protein. In the table there are 200,000 to 250,000 distinct CDR3 sequences, approximately 10% of which are singletons. The data were taken from a study of CD8 T cells in ankylosing spondylitis. Whole-study results and caveats: Disease-associated clones were reportedly significantly overrepresented in matched ankylosing spondylitis synovial fluid. Disease-linked clones were CD8+ and relatively rare in peripheral blood. Reactive arthritis synovial fluid and blood were previously reported to contain some motif variants.

Germline V gene sequence: CDR1 KGHDR, CDR2 SFDVKD. V was trimmed by 4 bases and J by 6 bases, leaving 12 bases between them. CDR3 length: 14 residues. This clonotype was obtained from a male donor with ankylosing spondylitis or in good health (not recorded which). The sample was blood, either unsorted or a sorted T cell fraction (not recorded which). V usage is TRBV24-1 and J usage is TRBJ2-1, with a tentative D call TRBD2 (6 bases). CDR3 sequence (DNA): TGTGCCACCAGTGACCGGCGGGATGGCAATGAGCAGTTCTTC. It encodes CATSDRRDGNEQFF.